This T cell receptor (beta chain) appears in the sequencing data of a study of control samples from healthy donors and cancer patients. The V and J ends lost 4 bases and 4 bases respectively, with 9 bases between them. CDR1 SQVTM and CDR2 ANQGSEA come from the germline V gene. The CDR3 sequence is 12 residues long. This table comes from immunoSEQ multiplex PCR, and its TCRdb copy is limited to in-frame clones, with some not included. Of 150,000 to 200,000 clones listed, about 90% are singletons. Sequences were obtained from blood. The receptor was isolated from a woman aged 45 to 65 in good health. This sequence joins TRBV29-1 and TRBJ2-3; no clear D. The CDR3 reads CSVGPAPDTQYF. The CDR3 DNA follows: TGCAGCGTTGGACCTGCTCCAGATACGCAGTATTTT.